This T cell receptor (beta chain) emerged from a study of cytomegalovirus exposure and HLA in healthy donors. PCR used 60 Vbeta primers and 13 Jbeta primers. Profiled with immunoSEQ multiplex PCR; TCRdb holds only in-frame clones, not every one. Here the sample spans around 94,000 clones, approximately 80% being singletons. This clone was found once. Germline V gene sequence: CDR1 GTSNPN, CDR2 SVGIG (reference sequence). The CDR3 runs to 13 residues. V lost 2 bases, J lost 2 bases, and 9 bases lay in between. Sequences were obtained from PBMCs. The chain employs TRBV30 and TRBJ1-1, with D tentatively TRBD1 (6 bases). This clonotype was sampled from a woman aged 40 to 55 in good health and CMV-seronegative. CDR3 DNA sequence: TGTGCCTGGAGTCTAGGGGGTAACACTGAAGCTTTCTTT. This gives the protein CAWSLGGNTEAFF.